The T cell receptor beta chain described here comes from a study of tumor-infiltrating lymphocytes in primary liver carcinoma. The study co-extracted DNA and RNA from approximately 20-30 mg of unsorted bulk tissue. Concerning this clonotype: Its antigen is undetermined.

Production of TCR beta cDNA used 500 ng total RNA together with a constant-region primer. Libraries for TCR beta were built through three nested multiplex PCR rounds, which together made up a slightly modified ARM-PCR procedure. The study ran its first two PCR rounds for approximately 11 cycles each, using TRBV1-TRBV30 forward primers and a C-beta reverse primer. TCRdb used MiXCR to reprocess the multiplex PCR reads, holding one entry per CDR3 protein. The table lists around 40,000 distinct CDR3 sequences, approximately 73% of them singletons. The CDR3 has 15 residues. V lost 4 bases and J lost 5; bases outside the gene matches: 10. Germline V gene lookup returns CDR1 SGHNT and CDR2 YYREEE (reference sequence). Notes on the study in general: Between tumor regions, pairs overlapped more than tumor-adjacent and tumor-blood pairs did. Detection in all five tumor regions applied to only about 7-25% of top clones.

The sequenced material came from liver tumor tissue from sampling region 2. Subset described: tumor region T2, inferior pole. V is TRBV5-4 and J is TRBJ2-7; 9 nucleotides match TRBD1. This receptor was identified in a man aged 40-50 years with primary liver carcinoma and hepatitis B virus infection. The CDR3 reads CASSLTGTGIDEQYF. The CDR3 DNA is TGTGCCAGCAGCCTAACCGGGACAGGGATCGACGAGCAGTACTTC.